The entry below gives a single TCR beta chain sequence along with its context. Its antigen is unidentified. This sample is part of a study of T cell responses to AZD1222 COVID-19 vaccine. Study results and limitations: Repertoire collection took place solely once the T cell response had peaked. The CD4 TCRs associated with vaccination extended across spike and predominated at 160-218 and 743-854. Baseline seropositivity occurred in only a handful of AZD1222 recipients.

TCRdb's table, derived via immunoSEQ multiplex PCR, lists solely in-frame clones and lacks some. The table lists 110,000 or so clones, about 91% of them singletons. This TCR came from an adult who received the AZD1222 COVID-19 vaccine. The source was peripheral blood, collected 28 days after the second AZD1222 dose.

The CDR3 nucleotides are TGTGCCAGCAGTTCCCCGGGACAGTACTATGGCTACACCTTC. It translates to CASSSPGQYYGYTF. The chain couples TRBV28 to TRBJ1-2; 7 bases line up with TRBD1. Germline CDR1 and CDR2: MDHEN and SYDVKM. V trimming: 4 bases; J trimming: 3 bases; junction bases outside the gene matches: 5. The CDR3 runs 14 residues.